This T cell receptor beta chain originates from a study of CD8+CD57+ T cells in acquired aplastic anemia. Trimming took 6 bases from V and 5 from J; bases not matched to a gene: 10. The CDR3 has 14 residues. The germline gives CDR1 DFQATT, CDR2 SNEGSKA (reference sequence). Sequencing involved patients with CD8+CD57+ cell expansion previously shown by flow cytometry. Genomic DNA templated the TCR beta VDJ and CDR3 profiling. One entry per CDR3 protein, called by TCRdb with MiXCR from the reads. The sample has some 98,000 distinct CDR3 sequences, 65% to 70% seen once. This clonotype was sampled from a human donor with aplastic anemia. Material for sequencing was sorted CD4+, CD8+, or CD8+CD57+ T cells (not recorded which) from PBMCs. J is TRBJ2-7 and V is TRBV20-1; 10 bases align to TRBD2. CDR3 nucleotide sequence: TGCAGTGCCGAACTCTCTAGCGGGAGCGACGAGCAGTACTTC. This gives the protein CSAELSSGSDEQYF.